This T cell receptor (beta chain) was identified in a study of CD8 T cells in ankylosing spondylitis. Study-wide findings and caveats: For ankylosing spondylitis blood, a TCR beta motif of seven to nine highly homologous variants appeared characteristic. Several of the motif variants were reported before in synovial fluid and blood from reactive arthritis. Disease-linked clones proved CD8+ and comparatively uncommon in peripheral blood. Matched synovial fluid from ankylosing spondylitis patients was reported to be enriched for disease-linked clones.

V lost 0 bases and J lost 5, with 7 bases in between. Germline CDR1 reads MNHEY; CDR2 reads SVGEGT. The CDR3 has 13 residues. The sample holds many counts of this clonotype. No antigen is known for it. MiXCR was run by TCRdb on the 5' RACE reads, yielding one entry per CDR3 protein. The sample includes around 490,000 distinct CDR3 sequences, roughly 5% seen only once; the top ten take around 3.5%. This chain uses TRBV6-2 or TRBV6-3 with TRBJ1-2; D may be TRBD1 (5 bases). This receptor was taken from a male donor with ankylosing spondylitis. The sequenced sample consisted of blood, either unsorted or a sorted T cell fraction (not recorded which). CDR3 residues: CASSYSRQYGYTF. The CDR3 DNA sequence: TGTGCCAGCAGTTACTCGCGACAGTATGGCTACACCTTC.